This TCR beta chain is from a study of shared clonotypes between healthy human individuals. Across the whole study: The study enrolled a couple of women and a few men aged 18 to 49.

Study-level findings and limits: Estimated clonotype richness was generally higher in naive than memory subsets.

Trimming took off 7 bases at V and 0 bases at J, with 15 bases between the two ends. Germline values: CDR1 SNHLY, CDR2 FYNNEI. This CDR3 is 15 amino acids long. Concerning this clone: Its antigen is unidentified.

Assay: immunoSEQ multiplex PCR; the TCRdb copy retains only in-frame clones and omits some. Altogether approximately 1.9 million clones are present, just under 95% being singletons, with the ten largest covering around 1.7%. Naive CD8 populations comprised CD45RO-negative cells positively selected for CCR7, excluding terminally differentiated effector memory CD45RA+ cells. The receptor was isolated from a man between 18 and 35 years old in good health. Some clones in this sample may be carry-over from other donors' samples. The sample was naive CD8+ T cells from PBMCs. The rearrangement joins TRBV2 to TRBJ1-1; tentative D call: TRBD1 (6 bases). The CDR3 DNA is TGTGCCAGCAAAGTCCTAGGGGGAGTGAACACTGAAGCTTTCTTT. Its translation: CASKVLGGVNTEAFF. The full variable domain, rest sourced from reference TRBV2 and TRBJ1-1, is EPEVTQTPSHQVTQMGQEVILRCVPISNHLYFYWYRQILGQKVEFLVSFYNNEISEKSEIFDDQFSVERPDGSNFTLKIRSTKLEDSAMYFCASKVLGGVNTEAFFGQGTRLTVV.